This TCR beta chain comes out of a study of blood T cell repertoires in COVID-19. The trim removed 6 bases at V and 2 bases at J, leaving 5 bases unmatched. Germline assignment: CDR1 MDHEN and CDR2 SYDVKM. The CDR3 runs 14 residues. The protocol was immunoSEQ multiplex PCR, while the TCRdb copy is restricted to in-frame clones and leaves out a portion. Here the sample spans roughly 190,000 clones, approximately 91% being singletons. The chain has TRBV28 and TRBJ2-7; 9 nucleotides agree with TRBD2. This sequence was found in a man aged 25 to 45 with acute or convalescent COVID-19. The specimen was peripheral blood. In nucleotides, the CDR3 is TGTGCCAGCAGAGCGGGAGGCAGCCCCTACGAGCAGTACTTC. Translating gives CASRAGGSPYEQYF. Together with reference TRBV28 and TRBJ2-7, the CDR3 gives the full variable domain: DVKVTQSSRYLVKRTGEKVFLECVQDMDHENMFWYRQDPGLGLRLIYFSYDVKMKEKGDIPEGYSVSREKKERFSLILESASTNQTSMYLCASRAGGSPYEQYFGPGTRLTVT.